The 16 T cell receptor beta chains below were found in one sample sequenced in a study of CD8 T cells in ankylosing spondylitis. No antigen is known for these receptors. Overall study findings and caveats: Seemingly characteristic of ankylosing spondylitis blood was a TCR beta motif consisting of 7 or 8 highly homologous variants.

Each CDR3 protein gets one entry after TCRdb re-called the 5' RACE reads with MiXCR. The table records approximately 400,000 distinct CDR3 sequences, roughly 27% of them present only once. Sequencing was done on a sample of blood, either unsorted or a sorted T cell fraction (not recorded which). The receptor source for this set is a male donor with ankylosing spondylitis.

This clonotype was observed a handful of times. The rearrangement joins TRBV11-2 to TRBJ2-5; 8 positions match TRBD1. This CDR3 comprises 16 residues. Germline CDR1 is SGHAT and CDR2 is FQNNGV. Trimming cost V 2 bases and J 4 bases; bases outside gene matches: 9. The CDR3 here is CASSLLGTGLGETQYF. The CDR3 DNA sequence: TGTGCCAGCAGCTTACTGGGGACAGGTCTGGGAGAGACCCAGTACTTC.

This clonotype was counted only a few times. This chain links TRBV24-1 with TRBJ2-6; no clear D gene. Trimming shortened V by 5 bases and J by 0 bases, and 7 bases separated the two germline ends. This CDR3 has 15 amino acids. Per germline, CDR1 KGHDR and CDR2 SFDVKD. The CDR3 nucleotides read TGTGCCACCAGTGGCAGATCCTCTGGGGCCAACGTCCTGACTTTC. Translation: CATSGRSSGANVLTF.

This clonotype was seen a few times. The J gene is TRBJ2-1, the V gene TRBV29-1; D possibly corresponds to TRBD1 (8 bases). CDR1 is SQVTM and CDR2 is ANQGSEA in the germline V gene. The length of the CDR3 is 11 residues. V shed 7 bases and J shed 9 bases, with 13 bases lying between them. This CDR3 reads CSGQGRGEQFF. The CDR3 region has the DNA TGCAGCGGACAGGGGAGGGGTGAGCAGTTCTTC.

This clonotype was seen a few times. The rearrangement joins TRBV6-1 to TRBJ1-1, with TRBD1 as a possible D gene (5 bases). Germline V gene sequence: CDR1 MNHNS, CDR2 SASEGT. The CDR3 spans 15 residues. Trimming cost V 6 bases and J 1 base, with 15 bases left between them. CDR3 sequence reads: CASSLGGFANTEAFF. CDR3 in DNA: TGTGCCAGCAGCCTCGGGGGGTTCGCGAACACTGAAGCTTTCTTT.

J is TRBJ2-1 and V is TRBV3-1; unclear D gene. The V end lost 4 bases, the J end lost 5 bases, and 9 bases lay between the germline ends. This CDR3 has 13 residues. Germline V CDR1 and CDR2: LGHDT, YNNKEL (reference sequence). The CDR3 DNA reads TGTGCCAGCAGCCGAGGACCAAACAATGAGCAGTTCTTC. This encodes CASSRGPNNEQFF.

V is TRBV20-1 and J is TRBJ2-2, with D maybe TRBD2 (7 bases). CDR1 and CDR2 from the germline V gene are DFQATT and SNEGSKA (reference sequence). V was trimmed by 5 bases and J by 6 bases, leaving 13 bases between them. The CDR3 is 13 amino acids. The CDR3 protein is CSAGRGGAGELFF. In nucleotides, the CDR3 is TGCAGTGCTGGACGAGGGGGGGCCGGGGAGCTGTTTTTT.

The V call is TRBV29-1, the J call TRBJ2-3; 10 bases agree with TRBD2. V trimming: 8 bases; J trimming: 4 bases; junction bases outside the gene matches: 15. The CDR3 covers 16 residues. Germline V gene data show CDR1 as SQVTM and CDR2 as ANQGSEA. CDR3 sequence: CSFLSGTSVISDTQYF. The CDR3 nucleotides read TGCAGCTTCTTAAGTGGGACTAGCGTTATCTCAGATACGCAGTATTTT.

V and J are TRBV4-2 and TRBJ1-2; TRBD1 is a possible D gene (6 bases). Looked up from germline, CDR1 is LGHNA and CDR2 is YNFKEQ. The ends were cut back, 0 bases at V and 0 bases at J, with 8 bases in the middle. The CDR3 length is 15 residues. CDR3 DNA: TGTGCCAGCAGCCAAGATAACAGGGCTAACTATGGCTACACCTTC. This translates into CASSQDNRANYGYTF.

The CDR3, as DNA: TGCGCCAGCAGCCCCGAGCCACTAGCGGGTGGGCGGTATGGAATTGGGTTCTTC. Its protein is CASSPEPLAGGRYGIGFF. The V gene is TRBV5-1, the J gene TRBJ2-1; 9 bases line up with TRBD2. Germline V lookup: CDR1 SGHRS, CDR2 YFSETQ. Trimming removed 4 bases from V and 15 bases from J; junction bases left unmatched: 26. CDR3 length: 18 amino acids.

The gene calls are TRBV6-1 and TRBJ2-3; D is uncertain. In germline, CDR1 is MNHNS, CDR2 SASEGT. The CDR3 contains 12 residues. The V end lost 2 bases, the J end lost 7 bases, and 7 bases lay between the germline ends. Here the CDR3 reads CASSETLYTQYF. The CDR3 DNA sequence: TGTGCCAGCAGTGAAACCCTTTATACGCAGTATTTT.

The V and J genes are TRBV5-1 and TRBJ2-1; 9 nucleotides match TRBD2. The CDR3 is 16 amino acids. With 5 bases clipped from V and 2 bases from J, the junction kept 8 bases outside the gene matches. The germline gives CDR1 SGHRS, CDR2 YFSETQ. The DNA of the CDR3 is TGCGCCAGCAGTCTACGCGGGAGGGGGACCTACAATGAGCAGTTCTTC. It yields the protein CASSLRGRGTYNEQFF.

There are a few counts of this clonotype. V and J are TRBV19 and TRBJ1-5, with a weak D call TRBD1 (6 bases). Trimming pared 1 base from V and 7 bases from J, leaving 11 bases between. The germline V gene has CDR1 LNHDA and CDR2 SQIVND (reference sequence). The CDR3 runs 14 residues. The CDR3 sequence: CASSIGGQGQPQHF. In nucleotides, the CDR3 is TGTGCCAGTAGTATAGGGGGGCAAGGGCAGCCCCAGCATTTT.

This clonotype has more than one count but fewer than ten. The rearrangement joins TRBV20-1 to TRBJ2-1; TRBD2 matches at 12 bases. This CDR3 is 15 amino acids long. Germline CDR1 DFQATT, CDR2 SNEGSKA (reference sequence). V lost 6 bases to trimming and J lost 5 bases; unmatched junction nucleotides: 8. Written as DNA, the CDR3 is TGCAGTGCGCCTAGACTAGCGGGAGTCCACAATGAGCAGTTCTTC. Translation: CSAPRLAGVHNEQFF.

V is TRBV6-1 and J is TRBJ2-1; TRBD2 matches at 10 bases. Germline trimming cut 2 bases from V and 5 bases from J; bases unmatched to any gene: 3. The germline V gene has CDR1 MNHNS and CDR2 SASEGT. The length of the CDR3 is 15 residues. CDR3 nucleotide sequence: TGTGCCAGCAGTGAAACTAGCGGGACCCACAATGAGCAGTTCTTC. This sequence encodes CASSETSGTHNEQFF.

The CDR3 reads CASRLTGTEYEQYV. The CDR3 nucleotides read TGCGCCAGCAGATTAACCGGGACAGAGTACGAGCAGTACGTC. V and J are TRBV5-1 and TRBJ2-7; 7 bases align to TRBD1. The CDR3 has 14 amino acids. CDR1 and CDR2 (germline): SGHRS, YFSETQ. With 5 bases clipped from V and 4 bases from J, the junction kept 9 bases outside the gene matches.

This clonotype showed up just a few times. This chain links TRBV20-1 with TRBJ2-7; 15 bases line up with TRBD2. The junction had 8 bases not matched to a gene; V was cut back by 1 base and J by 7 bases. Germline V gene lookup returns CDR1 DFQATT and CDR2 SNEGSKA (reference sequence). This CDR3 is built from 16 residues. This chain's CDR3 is CSARVKGTSGRYEQYF. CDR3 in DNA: TGCAGTGCTAGAGTCAAGGGGACTAGCGGGAGGTATGAGCAGTACTTC.